This T cell receptor (beta chain) originates from a study of sequential checkpoint blockade in melanoma. This sample's treatment: randomized to nivolumab then ipilimumab (arm A) or the reverse (arm B). Sequenced by immunoSEQ multiplex PCR; TCRdb stores in-frame clones only, minus some. The table includes about 19,000 clones, 60% to 75% detected once. This clone ranks as large. The CDR3 has 17 residues. Between the trimmed V and J ends, which lost 2 bases and 3 bases, there was a span of 20 bases. Germline CDR1 and CDR2: SGHNT and YENEEA. This receptor was obtained from a human donor with melanoma. This chain links TRBV11-3 with TRBJ2-7, with D unresolved. The source was tumor tissue (inferred from file names), collected from a patient given nivolumab and ipilimumab in sequence. In nucleotides, the CDR3 is TGTGCCAGCAGCTTACGGGTGGACGAGACGGATCGCTACGAGCAGTACTTC. Translated, it gives CASSLRVDETDRYEQYF.